This TCR beta chain was recorded in a study of PD-1 blockade in mismatch repair-deficient tumors (dated by TCRdb to 2017 to 2019). Background for the entire study: Between late 2013 and late 2016, more than 75 consecutive patients with around 11 mismatch repair-deficient cancer types, all previously treated and progressing, were enrolled in the trial. Tumor-associated T cell clones in the peripheral blood of patients responding to PD-1 blockade were tracked using deep sequencing of TCR CDR3 regions.

Mismatch repair deficiency in every enrolled patient was established by polymerase chain reaction or immunohistochemistry. TCR sequencing was performed for a few patients who responded to pembrolizumab therapy. The phase II trial prospectively tested pembrolizumab PD-1 blockade in advanced mismatch repair-deficient cancers regardless of tissue of origin. Peripheral blood T cell samples were serially collected before and at multiple times after PD-1 blockade was started. Blood sampling times were reported as weeks after the first pembrolizumab dose. The investigation overall reported the following: Clones residing in the tumor, which were often undetectable in blood before treatment, expanded quickly after pembrolizumab and then contracted, generally before radiologic responses.

Worth noting for this clone: This clone's antigen is unknown. No quality values exist for individual bases; no much larger clone is one base distant.

Library preparation was by the immunoSEQ multiplex PCR assay. TCRdb limited this immuneACCESS table to in-frame rearrangements with V and J called. A share of clones is missing; checked studies link under half to unresolved V genes, and the rest is unexplained. Here the sample has approximately 120,000 clones; about 88% occur a single time. The ten largest clones capture approximately 13% of the sample. The TCR was taken from an adult with mismatch repair-deficient cancer. Sequenced here: peripheral blood, sampled 44 weeks after starting pembrolizumab.

The CDR3 region has the sequence CASSPPGRPRGNTGELFF. The base sequence is TGTGCCAGCAGCCCTCCGGGTCGCCCGCGGGGGAACACCGGGGAGCTGTTTTTT. The rearrangement combines TRBV11-2 with TRBJ2-2; the D gene is perhaps TRBD2, on 6 matching bases. The CDR3 covers 18 residues, taking in both the cysteine and the phenylalanine. CDR3 DNA only is kept here, 54 bases in frame from base 1. The junction shows trimming of 5 bases on V and 1 base on J, plus 20 bases between the germline ends. The CDR1 and CDR2 encoded by the germline V gene are SGHAT and FQNNGV.